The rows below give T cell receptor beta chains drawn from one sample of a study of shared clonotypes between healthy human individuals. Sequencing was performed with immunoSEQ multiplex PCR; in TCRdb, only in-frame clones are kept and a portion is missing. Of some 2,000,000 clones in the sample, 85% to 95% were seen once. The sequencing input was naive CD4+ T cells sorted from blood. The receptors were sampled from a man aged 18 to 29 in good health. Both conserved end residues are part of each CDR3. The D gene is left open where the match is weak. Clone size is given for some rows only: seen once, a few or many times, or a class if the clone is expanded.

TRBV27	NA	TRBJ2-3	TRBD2	CATGRGTMYTDTQYF	TGTGCCACCGGGAGAGGGACTATGTACACAGATACGCAGTATTTT
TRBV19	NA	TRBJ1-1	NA	CASSIVGKAEAFF	TGTGCCAGTAGTATAGTTGGGAAGGCTGAAGCTTTCTTT
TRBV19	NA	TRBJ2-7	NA	CASSIALPGGGPYEQYF	TGTGCCAGTAGTATAGCGCTTCCCGGAGGGGGCCCCTACGAGCAGTACTTC
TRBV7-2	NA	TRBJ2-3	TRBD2	CASSLGSLAGLNTQYF	TGTGCCAGCAGCTTAGGTTCGCTAGCGGGACTTAATACGCAGTATTTT
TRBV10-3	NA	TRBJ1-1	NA	CAISERVPEAFF	TGTGCCATCAGTGAGAGGGTGCCTGAAGCTTTCTTT
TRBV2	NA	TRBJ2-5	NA	CASRTPGGGQETQYF	TGTGCCAGCAGGACCCCCGGGGGAGGCCAAGAGACCCAGTACTTC
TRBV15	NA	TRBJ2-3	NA	CATSRATGNIVTDTQYF	TGTGCCACCAGCAGAGCGACCGGGAACATCGTCACAGATACGCAGTATTTT
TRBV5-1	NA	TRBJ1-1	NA	CASRLVGGVGTEAFF	TGCGCCAGCAGGCTGGTCGGGGGTGTCGGCACTGAAGCTTTCTTT
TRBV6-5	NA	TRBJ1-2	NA	CASSYSPGNYGYTF	TGTGCCAGCAGTTACTCCCCAGGGAACTATGGCTACACCTTC
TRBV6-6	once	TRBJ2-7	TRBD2	CASRPGLAGGEQYF	TGTGCCAGCAGGCCGGGACTAGCGGGAGGTGAGCAGTACTTC
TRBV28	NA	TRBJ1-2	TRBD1	CASSPVPDRGRSYGYTF	TGTGCCAGCAGCCCTGTCCCGGACAGGGGGCGGTCCTATGGCTACACCTTC
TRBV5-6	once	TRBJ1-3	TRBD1	CASSFLGQPESGNTIYF	TGTGCCAGCAGCTTTTTGGGACAGCCAGAAAGTGGAAACACCATATATTTT
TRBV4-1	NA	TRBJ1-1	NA	CASSHDPGSYTEAFF	TGCGCCAGCAGCCACGACCCAGGGTCGTACACTGAAGCTTTCTTT
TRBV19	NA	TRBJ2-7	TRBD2	CASSGAGGFHEQYF	TGTGCCAGTAGTGGCGCGGGAGGGTTCCACGAGCAGTACTTC
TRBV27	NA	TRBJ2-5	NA	CASSPAKTGSMAGPQETQYF	TGTGCCAGCAGTCCCGCTAAGACAGGGAGCATGGCGGGGCCCCAAGAGACCCAGTACTTC
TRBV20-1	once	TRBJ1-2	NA	CSAREAKGYTF	TGCAGTGCTAGAGAAGCAAAGGGCTACACCTTC
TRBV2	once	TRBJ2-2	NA	CASSEKGYTGELFF	TGTGCCAGCAGTGAAAAGGGTTACACCGGGGAGCTGTTTTTT
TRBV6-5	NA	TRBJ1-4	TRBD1	CASRGRTGAWEKLFF	TGTGCCAGCAGAGGACGGACAGGGGCGTGGGAAAAACTGTTTTTT
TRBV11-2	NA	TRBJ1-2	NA	CASKLDGANYGYTF	TGTGCCAGCAAGCTAGACGGAGCTAACTATGGCTACACCTTC
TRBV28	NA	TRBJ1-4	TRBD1	CASGTGVEKLFF	TGTGCGTCCGGGACAGGGGTGGAAAAACTGTTTTTT
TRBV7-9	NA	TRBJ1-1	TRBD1	CASSLLGRGLMNTEAFF	TGTGCCAGCAGCTTACTCGGCAGGGGGCTGATGAACACTGAAGCTTTCTTT
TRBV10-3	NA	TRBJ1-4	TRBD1	CAISEGQGIEKLFF	TGTGCCATCAGTGAGGGACAGGGGATTGAAAAACTGTTTTTT
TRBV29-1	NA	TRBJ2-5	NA	CSVDSPGPQETQYF	TGCAGCGTCGACTCCCCCGGGCCTCAAGAGACCCAGTACTTC
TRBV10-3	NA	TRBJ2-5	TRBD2	CAISGLAGETQYF	TGTGCCATCAGTGGACTAGCGGGGGAGACCCAGTACTTC
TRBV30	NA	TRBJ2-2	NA	CAWSVLTGELFF	TGTGCCTGGAGTGTACTAACCGGGGAGCTGTTTTTT
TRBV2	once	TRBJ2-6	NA	CASSGEVSSGANVLTF	TGTGCCAGCAGTGGGGAGGTTAGCTCTGGGGCCAACGTCCTGACTTTC
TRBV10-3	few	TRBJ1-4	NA	CAISESGATNEKLFF	TGTGCCATCAGTGAGTCAGGGGCAACTAATGAAAAACTGTTTTTT
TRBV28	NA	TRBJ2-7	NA	CASSLLGGPGLGEQYF	TGTGCCAGCAGTTTATTGGGCGGCCCAGGGTTGGGGGAGCAGTACTTC
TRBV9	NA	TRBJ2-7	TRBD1	CASSGPGTGSYEQYF	TGTGCCAGCAGCGGACCCGGGACAGGGTCCTACGAGCAGTACTTC
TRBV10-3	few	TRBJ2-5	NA	CAISEGETQYF	TGTGCCATCAGTGAAGGAGAGACCCAGTACTTC
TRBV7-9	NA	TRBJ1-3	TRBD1	CASSFLGQGVGNTIYF	TGTGCCAGCAGCTTCTTGGGACAGGGGGTTGGAAACACCATATATTTT
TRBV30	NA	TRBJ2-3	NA	CAWRDPGETDTQYF	TGTGCCTGGAGGGACCCGGGGGAGACAGATACGCAGTATTTT
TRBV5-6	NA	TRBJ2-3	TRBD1	CASTPGQGTTDTQYF	TGTGCCAGCACCCCGGGACAGGGGACCACAGATACGCAGTATTTT
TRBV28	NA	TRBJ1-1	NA	CASSLTGDTEAFF	TGTGCCAGCAGTTTAACGGGGGACACTGAAGCTTTCTTT
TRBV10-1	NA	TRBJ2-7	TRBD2	CASRGAEPGLDETRYCEQYF	TGCGCCAGCAGGGGGGCCGAACCGGGACTAGACGAAACCCGTTATTGCGAGCAGTACTTC
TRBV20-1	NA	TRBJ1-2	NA	CSATRKNGYTF	TGCAGTGCCACGAGGAAAAATGGCTACACCTTC
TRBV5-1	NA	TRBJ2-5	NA	CASSPSSAGTSQETQYF	TGCGCCAGCAGCCCTTCTTCAGCAGGGACCAGCCAAGAGACCCAGTACTTC
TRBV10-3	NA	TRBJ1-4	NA	CAISDSGANEKLFF	TGTGCCATCAGTGATTCAGGGGCCAATGAAAAACTGTTTTTT
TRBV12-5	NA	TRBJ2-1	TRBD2	CASKGLDYNEQFF	TGTGCTAGTAAGGGACTAGACTACAATGAGCAGTTCTTC
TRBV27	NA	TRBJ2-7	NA	CASSPKRRTGHEQYF	TGTGCCAGCAGCCCAAAACGACGGACGGGGCACGAGCAGTACTTC
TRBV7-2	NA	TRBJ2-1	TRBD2	CASSLGGGRSPDEQFF	TGTGCCAGCAGCTTAGGAGGCGGGAGATCGCCCGATGAGCAGTTCTTC
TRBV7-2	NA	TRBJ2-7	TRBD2	CASSLTSDPNGVEYF	TGTGCCAGCAGTTTGACTAGCGACCCTAATGGGGTGGAGTACTTC
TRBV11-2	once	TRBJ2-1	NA	CASIALAYNEQFF	TGTGCCAGCATTGCTTTAGCGTACAATGAGCAGTTCTTC